These 26 T cell receptor beta chains share one sample of origin, sequenced in a study of response to subunit inactivated influenza vaccine. TCRdb reprocessed the RT-PCR reads via MiXCR and lists one record per CDR3 protein. The profile shows roughly 670,000 distinct CDR3 sequences, less than 15% of them singletons. The material sequenced was PBMCs from blood, taken less than 15 days before vaccination. Receptors were obtained from a middle-aged man who received an inactivated influenza vaccine.

The rearrangement links TRBV6-1 to TRBJ2-5, with a tentative D call TRBD1 (6 bases). V gave up 6 bases and J gave up 2 bases, with 16 bases separating them. CDR3 length: 15 amino acids. Germline CDR1 reads MNHNS; CDR2 reads SASEGT. The CDR3 is CASSPNFGQQETQYF. As DNA, the CDR3 is TGTGCCAGCAGCCCGAACTTTGGACAGCAAGAGACCCAGTACTTC.

A remark on this clonotype: At one of its ends the junction is not consistent with the germline gene, which may arise from a read error. The chain has TRBV11-1 and TRBJ2-2; TRBD2 is a possible D gene (5 bases). Germline-derived CDR1 and CDR2 are SGHAT and FQDESV (reference sequence). This CDR3 region has 12 residues. The CDR3 sequence: CASSFLPGELYF. DNA of the CDR3: TGTGCCAGCAGCTTCCTCCCCGGGGAGCTGTATTTT. Full variable domain (rest looked up from reference TRBV11-1 and TRBJ2-2): EAEVAQSPRYKITEKSQAVAFWCDPISGHATLYWYRQILGQGPELLVQFQDESVVDDSQLPKDRFSAERLKGVDSTLKIQPAELGDSAMYLCASSFLPGELYFGEGSRLTVL.

This clonotype was seen only a few times. A much larger clonotype is one base distant, so this may be a read error. The rearrangement joins TRBV25-1 to TRBJ2-2; TRBD1 aligns across 8 bases. V gave up 6 bases and J gave up 3 bases; unmatched junction bases: 6. The CDR3 contains 15 residues. CDR1 is MGHDK and CDR2 is SYGVNS in the germline V gene. The CDR3 here is CASSGAGGDTGELFF. As DNA, the CDR3 is TGTGCCAGCAGCGGGGCAGGGGGCGACACCGGGGAGCTGTTTTTT.

This clonotype was found many times. This sequence joins TRBV5-1 and TRBJ2-3, with D hard to call. With 0 bases removed from V and 6 bases from J, the gap between germline ends came to 8 bases. This CDR3 comprises 13 residues. The germline V gene has CDR1 SGHRS and CDR2 YFSETQ. The CDR3 nucleotides read TGCGCCAGCAGCTTGGGCCGGCGGGATACGCAGTATTTT. The encoded protein is CASSLGRRDTQYF.

J is TRBJ2-7 and V is TRBV2, with a possible D match to TRBD2 (6 bases). V shed 6 bases and J shed 4 bases, with 19 bases lying between them. Germline V gene data show CDR1 as SNHLY and CDR2 as FYNNEI. The CDR3 sequence is 15 residues long. The CDR3 reads CASRAVGRVFYEQYF. CDR3 nucleotides: TGTGCCAGCAGGGCAGTCGGGAGAGTCTTTTACGAGCAGTACTTC.

This clonotype was picked up a small number of times. The chain has TRBV7-9 and TRBJ2-5, with D unresolved. Germline lookup yields CDR1 SEHNR and CDR2 FQNEAQ (reference sequence). This CDR3 contains 16 residues. V was clipped by 1 base and J by 2 bases, with 14 bases between them. The DNA of the CDR3 is TGTGCCAGCAGCTTAGATGGTCGGTACTGGCAAGAGACCCAGTACTTC. This gives the protein CASSLDGRYWQETQYF. The whole variable domain, remainder taken from reference TRBV7-9 and TRBJ2-5, is DTGVSQNPRHKITKRGQNVTFRCDPISEHNRLYWYRQTLGQGPEFLTYFQNEAQLEKSRLLSDRFSAERPKGSFSTLEIQRTEQGDSAMYLCASSLDGRYWQETQYFGPGTRLLVL.

This rearrangement joins TRBV10-3 to TRBJ2-3, with D possibly being TRBD1 or TRBD2 (6 bases each). Germline V gives CDR1 ENHRY, CDR2 SYGVKD. This CDR3 is built from 16 residues. Trimming left V 0 bases short and J 5 bases short, with 15 bases between. CDR3 nucleotide sequence: TGTGCCATCAGTGAGTCTGGGGGGCCGAGCCTAGATACGCAGTATTTT. It encodes CAISESGGPSLDTQYF.

J is TRBJ2-5 and V is TRBV6-1; TRBD1 matches 9 bases. The CDR3 covers 13 residues. V dropped 6 bases and J dropped 5; count of bases not matched to a gene: 4. CDR1 is MNHNS and CDR2 is SASEGT in the germline V gene. The DNA for the CDR3 is TGTGCCAGCAGAACAGGGGGCTACGAGACCCAGTACTTC. Amino acids: CASRTGGYETQYF.

The V call is TRBV20-1, the J call TRBJ2-7; the D call may be TRBD1 or TRBD2 (5 bases each). Per the germline V gene, CDR1 is DFQATT and CDR2 is SNEGSKA (reference sequence). The V end lost 2 bases, the J end lost 0 bases, and 14 bases lay between the germline ends. The CDR3 has 15 amino acids. CDR3 coding DNA: TGCAGTGCTAGACCATCGGGACGGCCCTCCTACGAGCAGTACTTC. As protein: CSARPSGRPSYEQYF.

This clonotype has more than one count but fewer than ten. V usage is TRBV6-5 and J usage is TRBJ2-3; D is uncertain. Trimming removed 2 bases from V and 2 bases from J, with 5 bases in between. The V gene's germline CDR1 is MNHEY and CDR2 SVGAGI. CDR3 size: 13 residues. CDR3 bases: TGTGCCAGCAGTTACCTGATCACAGATACGCAGTATTTT. It translates to CASSYLITDTQYF.

There are a few counts of this clonotype. This chain joins TRBV19 and TRBJ1-1, with TRBD1 matching 11 bases. The CDR3 is made up of 14 amino acids. The V and J ends lost 5 bases and 6 bases, in that order; junction bases with no gene match: 5. Germline values: CDR1 LNHDA, CDR2 SQIVND (reference sequence). CDR3 sequence: CASSARTGGSEAFF. In nucleotides, the CDR3 is TGTGCCAGTAGTGCGAGGACAGGGGGCTCTGAAGCTTTCTTT.

This clonotype was observed once. The DNA of the CDR3 is TGCGCCAGCAGCTCGGGACTAGAGAGATACGAGCAGTACTTC. Its protein product is CASSSGLERYEQYF. J is TRBJ2-7 and V is TRBV5-1; 8 bases line up with TRBD2. This CDR3 is 14 amino acids long. The V gene's germline CDR1 is SGHRS and CDR2 YFSETQ. Unmatched junction bases numbered 6, after V lost 3 bases and J lost 4 bases.

The rearrangement uses TRBV16 and TRBJ1-5; a possible D gene is TRBD1 (5 bases). CDR1 is KGHSY, CDR2 FQNENV, per germline. Trimming removed 4 bases from V and 5 bases from J, with 12 bases in between. CDR3 length equals 14 residues. Here the CDR3 reads CASSRRDRDQPQHF. The CDR3 nucleotides are TGTGCCAGCAGCCGTAGGGACCGAGATCAGCCCCAGCATTTT.

This clonotype was detected only a few times. This chain connects TRBV7-2 to TRBJ2-3; 10 bases line up with TRBD2. Germline CDR1 SGHTA, CDR2 FQGNSA. The ends lost 5 bases at V and 7 bases at J; junction bases unmatched: 9. This CDR3 region has 15 residues. CDR3 sequence reads: CASSGRSGGQNTQYF. CDR3 DNA sequence: TGTGCCAGCAGCGGCCGTAGCGGGGGGCAAAATACGCAGTATTTT. Full variable domain (remainder filled in from reference TRBV7-2 and TRBJ2-3): GAGVSQSPSNKVTEKGKDVELRCDPISGHTALYWYRQSLGQGLEFLIYFQGNSAPDKSGLPSDRFSAERTGGSVSTLTIQRTQQEDSAVYLCASSGRSGGQNTQYFGPGTRLTVL.

This clonotype has a handful of counts. The chain carries TRBV6-1 and TRBJ1-4; D remains ambiguous. Deletions cut 6 bases from V and 4 bases from J, with 15 bases between. Germline CDR1 is MNHNS and CDR2 is SASEGT. This CDR3 spans 15 amino acids. The CDR3 spells CASRPPGGLNEKLFF. The DNA of the CDR3 is TGTGCCAGCAGACCCCCAGGAGGTCTTAATGAAAAACTGTTTTTT.

The V gene is TRBV28, the J gene TRBJ2-7, with D perhaps being TRBD1 or TRBD2 (5 bases each). V lost 3 bases and J 2 bases, leaving 20 bases between the germline ends. The length of the CDR3 is 17 residues. Per germline, CDR1 MDHEN and CDR2 SYDVKM. CDR3 in DNA: TGTGCCAGCAGTTTGCGTTTCTCGGGGACGGCTACCTACGAGCAGTACTTC. Translated, it gives CASSLRFSGTATYEQYF.

The chain employs TRBV28 and TRBJ2-4; 10 bases line up with TRBD1. Germline trimming cut 3 bases from V and 6 bases from J; bases unmatched to any gene: 2. The CDR3 totals 14 residues. In germline, CDR1 is MDHEN, CDR2 SYDVKM. Here the CDR3 DNA reads TGTGCCAGCAGTTTCCGGGACAGGGGAAACATTCAGTACTTC. It is translated as CASSFRDRGNIQYF.

Only a few counts were recorded for this clonotype. The chain has TRBV12-3 or TRBV12-4 and TRBJ1-3; D gene unclear. The CDR3 loop spans 15 amino acids. V dropped 7 bases and J dropped 0 bases, with 13 bases sitting between them. The CDR3 sequence is CASTTVRLSGNTIYF. The DNA of the CDR3 is TGTGCCAGCACTACAGTAAGACTCTCTGGAAACACCATATATTTT.

In this sample, this clonotype turned up a few times. The V call is TRBV28, the J call TRBJ2-4; a possible D gene is TRBD2 (5 bases). This CDR3 is built from 18 residues. V dropped 7 bases and J dropped 0 bases, with 22 bases sitting between them. Germline V CDR1 and CDR2: MDHEN, SYDVKM. The CDR3 region is CASTEQSRGIIAKNIQYF. The CDR3 DNA reads as TGTGCCAGCACCGAACAAAGTAGAGGGATTATAGCCAAAAACATTCAGTACTTC.

A few counts support this clonotype. The V and J genes are TRBV12-3 or TRBV12-4 and TRBJ2-1; possibly TRBD1 or TRBD2 for D (5 bases each). With 2 bases removed from V and 7 bases from J, the gap between germline ends came to 15 bases. The CDR3 is 15 amino acids. The CDR3 DNA is TGTGCCAGCAGTTTACCCCAAGCCGGGGCGAATGAGCAGTTCTTC. It codes for CASSLPQAGANEQFF.

The genes are TRBV5-1 and TRBJ2-7, with 10 bases aligning to TRBD2. Germline V lookup: CDR1 SGHRS, CDR2 YFSETQ. CDR3 length equals 18 residues. Unmatched junction bases numbered 15, after V lost 0 bases and J lost 6 bases. CDR3 region: CASSLVGLAARGFGEQYF. Written as DNA, the CDR3 is TGCGCCAGCAGCTTGGTAGGACTAGCGGCCCGGGGTTTCGGCGAGCAGTACTTC.

As to this clonotype: Just one base apart from a much larger clone, this may be a read error. The chain combines TRBV5-1 with TRBJ2-5; D perhaps matches TRBD2 (5 bases). Trimming took off 8 bases at V and 5 bases at J, with 16 bases between the two ends. This CDR3 region has 13 residues. Germline loops: CDR1 SGHRS, CDR2 YFSETQ. In DNA form, the CDR3 reads TGCGCCAGGAGTCATGCGCGGGTTGAGACCCAGTACTTC. Its protein product is CARSHARVETQYF.

V gene TRBV7-9 combines with J gene TRBJ1-2; D unclear. The V and J ends lost 3 bases and 8 bases respectively, with 22 bases between them. The length of the CDR3 is 16 residues. Germline CDR1 SEHNR, CDR2 FQNEAQ (reference sequence). The CDR3 DNA is TGTGCCAGCAGCTTGTCAGTAGGAGAAGGTGTCGGGGGCTACACCTTC. Translated, it gives CASSLSVGEGVGGYTF. Filled out from reference TRBV7-9 and TRBJ1-2, the complete variable domain reads DTGVSQNPRHKITKRGQNVTFRCDPISEHNRLYWYRQTLGQGPEFLTYFQNEAQLEKSRLLSDRFSAERPKGSFSTLEIQRTEQGDSAMYLCASSLSVGEGVGGYTFGSGTRLTVV.

The chain joins TRBV7-6 to TRBJ2-5; D is undetermined. Trimming removed 8 bases from V and 1 base from J, with 11 bases in between. The CDR3 length is 13 residues. Per the germline V gene, CDR1 is SGHVS and CDR2 is FNYEAQ. CDR3 protein: CASRSDGQETQYF. Here the CDR3 DNA reads TGTGCCAGCCGTTCGGACGGCCAAGAGACCCAGTACTTC. The variable domain in full, with the rest retrieved from reference TRBV7-6 and TRBJ2-5, is GAGVSQSPRYKVTKRGQDVALRCDPISGHVSLYWYRQALGQGPEFLTYFNYEAQQDKSGLPNDRFSAERPEGSISTLTIQRTEQRDSAMYRCASRSDGQETQYFGPGTRLLVL.

The chain joins TRBV15 to TRBJ2-5, with 7 bases identical to TRBD1. The CDR3 totals 14 residues. The junction had 2 bases not matched to a gene; V was cut back by 0 bases and J by 4 bases. The V gene's germline CDR1 is LNHNV and CDR2 YYDKDF (reference sequence). CDR3 protein: CATSRDGTAETQYF. CDR3 DNA sequence: TGTGCCACCAGCAGAGATGGGACAGCAGAGACCCAGTACTTC.

The sample holds a few counts of this clonotype. J is TRBJ2-2 and V is TRBV4-3; 10 nucleotides agree with TRBD2. Germline CDR1 reads LGHNA; CDR2 reads YSLEER. After removal of 1 base from V and 6 bases from J, the junction contained 11 bases not matched to a gene. The CDR3 loop spans 18 amino acids. Here the CDR3 DNA reads TGCGCCAGCAGCCAAGTATCCCTAGCGGGAGTGCCCCCCGGGGAGCTGTTTTTT. Protein product: CASSQVSLAGVPPGELFF.